This T cell receptor (beta chain) was identified in a study of shared clonotypes between healthy human individuals (dated by TCRdb to about 2020). In the study overall: A couple of women and a few men aged 18 to 49 years were included in the cohort. For each donor, CD4 naive and CD4 memory were each given three plates, CD8 naive was given two plates, and CD8 memory was given one plate. To estimate repertoire size and how much clonotypes are shared between individuals, the study performed deep sequencing of blood TCR repertoires from a few healthy adults. To increase sequencing depth and limit assay-specific biases, different laboratories used diverse techniques to prepare libraries and sequence TCR repertoires. Leukapheresis yielded between about 0.8 and 8.9 billion PBMCs per donor.

Taken from cysteine to phenylalanine, the CDR3 has 15 residues. Left in the record is the CDR3 DNA by itself, 45 bases read in frame from the first base. Germline trimming amounts to 5 bases on V and 0 bases on J, with 7 as the count of junction bases outside the gene matches. The germline V gene (reference sequence) sets CDR1 to SEHNR and CDR2 to FQNEAQ. Broader findings and caveats from the paper: About 5% of naive CD4, 3% to 3.5% of naive CD8, 2.3% of memory CD4, and approximately 0.39% of memory CD8 clonotypes were shared across several donors. Sampling was restricted to blood, and TCR repertoires in tissue are likely to differ from TCR repertoires in blood. Naive subsets generally had larger estimated clonotype richness than memory subsets did. Higher generation probabilities were observed for clonotypes shared by all four sorted-subset donors than for non-shared clonotypes. Pairwise subsampling led to the expectation that sequencing depth would affect the degree of clonotype sharing among donors. Because the study included only a small number of donors, the genetic and exposure-history diversity represented was limited. Rarefaction of sorted-subset datasets indicated incomplete sequencing despite the large sequencing depth.

For the CD8 naive samples, CD45RO-negative cells were positively selected for CCR7, yielding a CD45RA+CCR7+ population from which TemRA cells were excluded. The donors were healthy, HIV-negative adults who had no recently reported acute infections or vaccinations. All donors were Caucasian adults living in Nashville, Tennessee, USA. After blood collection by leukapheresis, PBMCs were isolated using Ficoll-Histopaque density gradient centrifugation and then cryopreserved in the vapor phase of liquid nitrogen. Analytical flow cytometry was used to check the purity and quantity of each magnetically sorted T cell population. From each sorted fraction, genomic DNA was isolated and quantified by UV absorbance on a Nanodrop 2000c. Using the deep immunoSEQ assay, TCR CDR3 regions were amplified from genomic DNA by multiplex PCR. For each cell subset, the extracted genomic DNA was distributed evenly across all wells of several immunoSEQ 96-well plates, and each plate served as one replicate. For sorted subsets, each replicate PCR was loaded with about 0.2 ug genomic DNA, equivalent to about 33,000 T cell genomes. The purified libraries were quantified using a Qubit 3.0 fluorometer, sized with a Bioanalyzer 2100, and then quantified again using the KAPA Library Quantification kit. Each immunoSEQ 96-well plate was sequenced on its own single-read 150-cycle Illumina NextSeq 550 flow cell. In the paper's pipeline: Because only junctional sequences without quality scores were contained in the immunoSEQ output, filtering matching that applied to full-length reads could not be performed. Sequences were annotated with PyIR, a Python wrapper for IgBLAST v1.9, and V/J genes and CDR3 were assigned using IMGT germline references. Reads with weak V/J assignments (E-value above 1e-6), missing CDR3, stop codons, out-of-frame junctions, or ambiguous translated residues were removed. A V3J clonotype was defined by an identical inferred V gene, J gene, and CDR3 amino acid sequence. The percentage overlap between two repertoires was calculated by dividing the number of shared unique clonotypes by the size of the smaller repertoire. RTK rarefaction, the Chao1 estimator, and Recon v2.1 estimates of unobserved clonotypes were used to assess repertoire richness. For all TCRbeta clonotypes obtained by the gDNA method from a few donors, generation probabilities were computed with OLGA. TCRdb stores this immuneACCESS table with in-frame sequences only. Part of the clones is absent; in the studies checked, under half of the shortfall reflects unresolved V genes, and no reason is known for the rest. V, J and clone size were drawn from that table, and D and trimming were deduced from the DNA. The sample table holds about 680,000 clones, of which about 90% were seen once. Approximately 22% of the sample is held by the ten biggest clonotypes.

Note on this clone: Its antigen remains undetermined. It has no much larger one-base neighbor in the sample; base qualities were not kept.

The source is a young man in good health. The chain uses TRBV7-9 and TRBJ2-7; 7 bases in between match TRBD1. Source material: naive CD8+ T cells sorted from blood. Taken with the paper, the label for cell subset or site translates to: CD45RA+CCR7+. The nucleotides read TGTGCCAGCAGCCCTGAGACAGGGCGCTCCTACGAGCAGTACTTC. It encodes CASSPETGRSYEQYF. Full variable domain (CDR3 extended with the reference TRBV7-9 and TRBJ2-7 proteins): DTGVSQNPRHKITKRGQNVTFRCDPISEHNRLYWYRQTLGQGPEFLTYFQNEAQLEKSRLLSDRFSAERPKGSFSTLEIQRTEQGDSAMYLCASSPETGRSYEQYFGPGTRLTVT.